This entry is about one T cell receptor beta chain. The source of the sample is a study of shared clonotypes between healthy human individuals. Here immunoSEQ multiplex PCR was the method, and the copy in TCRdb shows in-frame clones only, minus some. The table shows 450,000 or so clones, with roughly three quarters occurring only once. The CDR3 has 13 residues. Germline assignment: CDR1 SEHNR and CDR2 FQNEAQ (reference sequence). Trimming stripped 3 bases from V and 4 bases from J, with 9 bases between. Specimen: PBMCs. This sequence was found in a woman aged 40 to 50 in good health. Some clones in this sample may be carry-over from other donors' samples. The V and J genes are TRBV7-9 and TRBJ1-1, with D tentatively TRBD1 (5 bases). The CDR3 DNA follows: TGTGCCAGCAGCTTTGCCCAGGGCACTGAAGCTTTCTTT. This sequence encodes CASSFAQGTEAFF.